Sequencing of this TCR beta chain was carried out in a study of blood T cell repertoires in COVID-19 (dated by TCRdb to about 2020). For context, the study as a whole: Collaborator samples came from the United States, Italy and Spain and covered acute and convalescent phases of COVID-19. The prospective study material was composed of cDNA or gDNA derived from T cells, B-cell-depleted T cells, or PBMCs. The dataset comprised deeply sampled blood TCRbeta repertoires from subjects exposed to, actively infected with, or recovered from COVID-19. A freely available public database, intended as a resource for researchers studying the immune response to SARS-CoV-2, is where the repertoires were released. Samples came from the ongoing ImmuneRACE study (first 160 participants) plus 1,254 subjects from 6 global collaborators. Sample metadata almost always included a de-identified subject ID, COVID-19 status, age in years and sex. Where available, HLA class I and class II types were taken from metadata supplied by the sample provider and were not determined by assay-based typing.

Another Seattle source contributed samples from volunteer blood donors who had recovered from COVID-19. Each collaborating institution followed its own protocols to collect whole blood in K2EDTA tubes. For TCRbeta analysis, collaborators shipped samples as frozen whole blood, isolated PBMCs, or DNA extracted from either of those sample types. What the study reported, not specific to this receptor: The amount of clinical and demographic metadata varied by source and participant and was provided uncurated.

Notes on this clone: This receptor's antigen is unknown. No clone much larger than this one lies a single base away; base qualities are absent.

TCRbeta CDR3 regions were amplified from genomic DNA using the immunoSEQ Assay, a bias-controlled multiplex PCR. On the study's bioinformatics: Within the assay, amplification of reference gene primers was used to estimate how many nucleated cells each sample contained. To quantify the absolute abundance of each unique TCRbeta CDR3 rearrangement, sequence reads were collapsed and filtered. For each sample, productive Simpson clonality was calculated by taking the square root of Simpson's diversity index across productive rearrangements. TCRdb holds this immuneACCESS table with in-frame rearrangements only. Some clones are missing; in checked studies, unresolved V genes explain under half, and the rest has no known cause. V and J calls and clone size are given by that table; D and trimming were obtained from the DNA. Within this sample are 200,000 to 300,000 clones, with 70% to 85% of them counted one time only. The leading ten clones occupy around 2.4% of the sample.

The trim is 1 base for V and 15 bases for J, with a gap of 16 bases between the germline ends. The CDR3 runs 13 amino acids, cysteine and phenylalanine included. Here the CDR3 DNA is all that survives: 39 bases in frame from base 1. Looking up the germline V gene yields CDR1 MGHRA and CDR2 YSYEKL. Sample: peripheral blood. The sequence joins TRBV4-1 to TRBJ2-1; the best D guess is TRBD2, with 5 bases matching. The receptor comes from a man in his forties or fifties who had recovered from COVID-19. The nucleotide sequence reads as follows: TGCGCCAGCAGCCAAGTTAAGCGGACGGCCTTGTTCTTC. Its translation is CASSQVKRTALFF.